This TCR beta chain stems from a study of cytomegalovirus exposure and HLA in healthy donors (dated by TCRdb to the late 2010s). Concerning the study at large: An earlier analysis of some 600 of the donors reported roughly 300 Gb of sequence data and 95 million to 130 million unique TCR beta sequences obtained from some 170 million T cells. Roughly 300 gigabases of sequencing data and approximately 85 million unique TCR sequences were included in an early release covering 500 to 750 HLA-typed donors. Of the roughly 400 genotyped donors, around 81% fell in the genetic ancestry cluster associated with self-reported Caucasian donors. The study was designed to test whether signatures of past pathogen exposure could be identified by cataloging public T cell receptors. Using immunosequencing, the study profiled T cell repertoires from 666 subjects and related those repertoires to cytomegalovirus serostatus. A separate validation cohort of 90 to 150 different subjects was used in addition to the roughly 620-subject first cohort. High-throughput TCR immunosequencing, statistical association of individual TCRs with disease status, and machine learning were combined to predict cytomegalovirus infection status. A later analysis re-examined previously published TCR beta repertoires from roughly 650 donors and added high-resolution HLA genotyping to investigate patterns of TCR occurrence. Rather than drawing on any new phenotypic data, the later analysis identified candidate immune exposures from TCR beta sequences and the way those sequences occurred across donors. To decide whether each TCR beta V gene segment behaved as functional or pseudogenic, an earlier analysis of approximately 620 of the donors relied on high-throughput TCR beta sequencing. Donor age, sex, ethnicity and CMV serostatus were compiled together with the repertoire data. A later genetic analysis took genome-wide SNP genotypes for about 65% of the 666 donors and used that subset as a discovery cohort. All discovery cohort repertoires had been generated on a single sequencing platform. HLA typing included class I and class II loci at four-digit resolution. Typing coverage differed by locus: A, B, C, DRB1 and DQB1 were typed in about 629-630 donors, DQA1 in roughly 500, DPA1 in roughly 590, and DPB1 in 400 to 490. Because of strong linkage in the cohort, roughly five DR-DQ haplotypes were treated as single units for association and clustering. Among a few hundred genotyped donors of the cohort, an average of roughly 240,000 unique TCR beta nucleotide sequences were sequenced per donor, roughly 20% of them non-productive. Study-wide conclusions, independent of this receptor: The cohort was sequenced for TCR beta chains only, and without alpha or paired-chain data the features that could be detected were limited. Because counts were too low, fewer than 20 rarely observed V segments, including chromosome 9 orphons, were excluded from the earlier analysis of around 640 of the donors. CMV serostatus was the only immune exposure information available for the cohort. In a later analysis, 15,000 to 20,000 TCR beta sequences were associated with specific HLA alleles at a false discovery rate of 0.05. In an earlier analysis of some 640 of the donors, most TCR beta V segments were observed in productive rearrangements about 87% or about 30% of the time, broadly matching IMGT annotations. Several of the top co-occurrence clusters appeared to be linked to parvovirus B19, influenza, CMV and Epstein-Barr virus, according to a later analysis. In a later genetic analysis, a missense DCLRE1C variant was associated with V-gene and J-gene trimming of TCR beta chains, and the association was replicated in an independent cohort. In a later analysis, most CMV-associated TCR beta chains were found to appear HLA-restricted, with HLA associations seemingly driven largely by CMV exposure. Strong co-occurrence of HLA alleles, especially DR and DQ, made assigning TCR associations to individual alleles difficult. In a later analysis, the rate of TCR association differed among HLA loci, with DRB1 alleles having the most associated TCRs and HLA-C alleles having the fewest. Because some donors lacked HLA typing at each locus, the association tests relied only on the typed subset. Correlated functional status among segregating V segments might reflect linkage disequilibrium, but an unknown experimental factor could not be ruled out. A group of highly shared sequence variants was considered likely to be a technical artifact of the sequencing pipeline. Some IMGT-functional V segments, including TRBV6-2 and TRBV6-3, could not be distinguished by the 87-base-pair reads and were therefore excluded. It was suggested by the authors that the approach could potentially be generalized to other disease states and immunological phenotypes. The study listed 164 TCR beta chains as associated with cytomegalovirus. A further reported finding was that TCR beta sequences accurately predicted the HLA-A and HLA-B alleles for most subjects in the first cohort. The presence/absence analyses assumed that sequencing depth was roughly uniform across donors, and that assumption may not be true. In vitro tests confirmed that a few of the cytomegalovirus-associated TCR beta chains recognize cytomegalovirus antigens. Compared with the approximately 700-donor mean, donors in an Asian-associated ancestry cluster had fewer N-insertions in productive TCRs, according to a later genetic analysis. A later analysis found that HLA-associated TCR beta chains were more clonally expanded and had lower generation probabilities than equally common non-associated chains. Most TCR sequences were seen in very few donors, while some public TCRs were found in many individuals. In both the original and validation cohorts, the classifier was reported to diagnose cytomegalovirus status with high specificity and sensitivity.

In the case of this clone: Its antigen remains unidentified. No clone much larger than this one lies a single base away; base qualities are absent.

Trimming removed 1 base from V and 6 bases from J, leaving 10 bases between the germline ends. The CDR3 numbers 14 residues from cysteine through phenylalanine. Just CDR3 DNA is preserved here, 42 bases in frame from base 1. The germline V gene encodes CDR1 LNHNV and CDR2 YYDKDF (reference sequence). The library was made by the immunoSEQ multiplex PCR assay. For the multiplex PCR, a mixture combining 60 forward primers for TCR Vbeta segments and 13 reverse primers for TCR Jbeta segments was used. A multiplex PCR assay on genomic DNA amplified the CDR3 region of rearranged TCR beta genes. Amplified TCR beta libraries were sequenced as 87-base-pair reads on the Illumina HiSeq System. From the authors' description of their analysis: Across the 500 to 750 repertoires, a later analysis counted tens of millions of unique TCR beta chains, some 11 million of which were shared by at least two donors. To remove PCR and sequencing errors, raw reads were error-corrected and collapsed into unique sequences using a nearest-neighbor algorithm that merged closely related sequences. V, D and J gene segments were assigned by aligning CDR3 sequences to IMGT reference sequences. For a sequence to be retained, a match of at least six nucleotides to both a V gene segment and a J gene segment was required. A rearrangement was called productive if the CDR3 had no stop codons and remained in frame with V and J, and every other rearrangement was called non-productive. Following IMGT convention, CDR3 was defined as the stretch from the second conserved V-encoded cysteine to the conserved J-encoded phenylalanine. Sequences without an unambiguous match to a single V gene segment were excluded from the earlier analysis of 587 of the donors. An earlier analysis of 587 of the donors classified V segments as functional when productive rearrangements were above 56.7% and as segregating when the standard deviation between donors was above 5%. A statistical classification framework was developed to diagnose cytomegalovirus status using the catalog of TCR beta chain sequences. A later analysis assigned V and J genes by comparing TCR nucleotide sequences with IMGT/GENE-DB human TR gene sequences. The TCRdist pipeline was used in a later analysis to assign CDR3 sequences and most-parsimonious VDJ recombination scenarios. A later analysis defined each TCR beta chain by its CDR3 amino acid sequence plus V-gene family, and excluded reads lacking a unique V-gene family. To address suspected cross-contamination and a sequencing artifact, a later analysis removed several hundred highly shared, low-generation-probability nucleotide sequences. For each public chain, a later analysis derived a clonal expansion index from normalized ranks of inferred template counts within each repertoire. Generation probabilities in a later analysis came from a VDJ recombination model fitted to out-of-frame rearrangements, and those results were checked against IGoR. In a later analysis, TCR-TCR, TCR-HLA and TCR-CMV co-occurrence was scored with hypergeometric tests, and a repertoire-size bias correction was applied to TCR pairs. In a later analysis, false discovery rates were estimated by permuting HLA or CMV assignments 20 times. A later analysis grouped co-occurring TCRs with DBSCAN, adding TCRdist sequence similarity when clustering within HLA-allele-positive subsets. For co-occurrence clustering, repertoires with fewer than 30,000 or more than 120,000 public chains were excluded, along with a handful of repertoires with anomalous nucleotide sharing. Drawn from immuneACCESS, this table holds only the in-frame rearrangements with V and J called that TCRdb kept. Clones are partly lost; checked studies trace under half to an unresolved V gene and leave the rest unexplained. From that table come the V and J calls and clone size; the DNA was used to work out D and trimming. Here the sample has about 160,000 clones; roughly three quarters occur a single time. The top ten clonotypes cover 3% to 4% of the sample.

The cohort consisted of more than 650 healthy bone marrow donors. At the time of sampling, all cohort members were nominally healthy, though unrecorded immune exposures were likely present. Of the 700 or so cohort members, approximately 300 had a positive CMV serostatus and roughly 370 had a negative one, while no CMV serostatus was recorded for the donor. Each donor provided a peripheral blood sample, and peripheral blood mononuclear cells were used for TCR beta sequencing. The Qiagen DNeasy Blood Extraction Kit was used to extract genomic DNA from the blood cell samples. Sequencing used PBMCs. Rearrangement joined TRBV15 to TRBJ2-1, with no D gene named confidently. The sequence was collected from a human donor in good health. Here the CDR3 is given as CATSRGPNGNEQFF. The DNA sequence is as follows: TGTGCCACCAGCAGAGGCCCGAACGGCAATGAGCAGTTCTTC.